This record looks at one TCR beta chain sequence and its context. The antigen is unknown. The time point denotes: baseline pretreatment blood. As for treatment: 15 Gy SBRT to primary tumor, nephrectomy 4 weeks later. Serial blood draws occurred at baseline and 2 and 4 weeks post-SBRT. This entry belongs to a study of radiation and T cells in renal cell carcinoma. Study information: Nephrectomy followed 15 Gy stereotactic body radiation by 4 weeks. Study-wide results and caveats: Top tumor clonotypes rose in blood 2 weeks post-radiation, then contracted.

Generated by immunoSEQ multiplex PCR, the TCRdb table keeps only in-frame clones and is missing some. The data show approximately 120,000 clones, roughly 80% seen once. The sequencing here drew on blood, taken from a patient whose treatment included radiotherapy and nephrectomy. The source of this sequence is a woman aged 55-69 years with renal cell carcinoma.

CDR3: CASSEGTGYSGNTIYF. For the CDR3, the DNA is TGTGCCAGCAGTGAGGGGACAGGCTACTCTGGAAACACCATATATTTT. The rearrangement uses TRBV6-1 and TRBJ1-3; 8 nucleotides line up with TRBD1. The germline CDR1 and CDR2 sequences are MNHNS and SASEGT. The CDR3 spans 16 residues. The J segment lost 0 bases and the V segment lost 3 bases, leaving 4 bases of the junction unmatched.